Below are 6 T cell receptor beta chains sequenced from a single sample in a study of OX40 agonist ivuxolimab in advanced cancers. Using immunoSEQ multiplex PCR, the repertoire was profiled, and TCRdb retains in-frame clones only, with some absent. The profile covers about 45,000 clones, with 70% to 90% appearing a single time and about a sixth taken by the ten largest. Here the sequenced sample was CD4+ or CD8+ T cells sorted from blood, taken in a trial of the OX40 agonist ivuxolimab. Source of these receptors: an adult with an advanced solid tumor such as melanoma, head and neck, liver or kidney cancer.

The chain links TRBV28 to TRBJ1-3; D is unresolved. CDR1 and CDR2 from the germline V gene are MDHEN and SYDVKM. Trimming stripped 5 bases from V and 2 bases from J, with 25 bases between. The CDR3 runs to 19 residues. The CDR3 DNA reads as TGTGCCAGCAGTAGTCGTTGGGCAGCAGATCAAGGGCCTGGAAACACCATATATTTT. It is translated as CASSSRWAADQGPGNTIYF.

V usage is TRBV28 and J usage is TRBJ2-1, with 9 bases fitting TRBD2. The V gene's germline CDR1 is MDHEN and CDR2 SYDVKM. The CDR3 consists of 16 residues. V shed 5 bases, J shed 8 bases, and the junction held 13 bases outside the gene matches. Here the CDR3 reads CASSTTPGLAGDEQFF. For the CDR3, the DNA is TGTGCCAGCAGTACGACACCGGGACTAGCCGGTGATGAGCAGTTCTTC.

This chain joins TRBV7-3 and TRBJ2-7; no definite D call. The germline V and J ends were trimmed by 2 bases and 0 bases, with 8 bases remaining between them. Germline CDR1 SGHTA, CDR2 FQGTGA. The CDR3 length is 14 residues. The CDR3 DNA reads TGTGCCAGCAGCTTAGGTCTGGTCTCCTACGAGCAGTACTTC. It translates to CASSLGLVSYEQYF.

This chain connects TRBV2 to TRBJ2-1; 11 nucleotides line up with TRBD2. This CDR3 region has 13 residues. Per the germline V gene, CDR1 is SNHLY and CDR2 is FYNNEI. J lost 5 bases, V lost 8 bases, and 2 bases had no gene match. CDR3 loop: CASGTSGDNEQFF. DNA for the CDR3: TGTGCCAGCGGGACTAGCGGTGACAATGAGCAGTTCTTC.

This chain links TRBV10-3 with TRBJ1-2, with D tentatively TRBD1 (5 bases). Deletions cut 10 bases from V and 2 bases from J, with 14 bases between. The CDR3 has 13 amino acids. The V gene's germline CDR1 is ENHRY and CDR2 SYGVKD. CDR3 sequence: CATGGKANYGYTF. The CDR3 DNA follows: TGTGCCACCGGGGGGAAAGCCAACTATGGCTACACCTTC.

The CDR3 here is CASSVSGGELFF. The CDR3 region has the DNA TGTGCCAGCAGCGTGAGCGGCGGGGAGCTGTTTTTT. The chain recombines TRBV9 with TRBJ2-2, with TRBD2 as a possible D gene (5 bases). The germline CDR1 and CDR2 sequences are SGDLS and YYNGEE. The CDR3 spans 12 residues. V lost 2 bases, J lost 7 bases, and 6 bases lay in between.